This T cell receptor (beta chain) emerged from a study of OX40 agonist ivuxolimab in advanced cancers. Study background: The dose-escalation cohort was about 87% male, with a mean age of around 54 years, ranging about 20 to 79. General study results and limits: Partial responders at 0.1-3.0 mg/kg showed near-lowest clonal expansion. Both CD4+ and CD8+ T cell populations in blood had undergone clonal expansion by week 6 at 0.1 to 3.0 mg/kg.

Autoimmune disease history or systemic immunosuppression led to patient exclusion. Produced via immunoSEQ multiplex PCR; TCRdb's table is partial and in-frame only. The table lists 46,000 or so clones, approximately 88% of them singletons, with about 12% in the top ten. There are 16 residues in the CDR3. The germline V and J ends were trimmed by 5 bases and 1 base, with 20 bases remaining between them. CDR1 SQVTM and CDR2 ANQGSEA come from the germline V gene. Regarding this clone: Its cognate antigen is unknown.

The rearrangement joins TRBV29-1 to TRBJ1-2; tentatively, D is TRBD1 (6 bases). This TCR was sampled from an adult with an advanced solid tumor such as melanoma, head and neck, liver or kidney cancer. The sample here was CD4+ or CD8+ T cells sorted from blood, taken in a trial of the OX40 agonist ivuxolimab. The CDR3 loop reads CSVPHTGLRGNYGYTF. CDR3 DNA sequence: TGCAGCGTTCCTCATACAGGTCTCAGGGGTAACTATGGCTACACCTTC.